This T cell receptor (beta chain) was identified in a study of T-cell reconstitution after alpha-beta-depleted transplantation in children. Study findings and constraints: Recipient T cells and thymic progenitors that survived gave rise to the high TCRbeta diversity observed at day 60 in some patients. It was reported that alpha-beta T cells came from several hundred expanded graft clones (about two months after transplant).

Of note for this clonotype: Its antigen is undetermined.

For TCRbeta, the library was prepared with unique molecular identifiers. One entry per CDR3 protein, called by TCRdb with MiXCR from the PCR reads. Of hundreds of thousands of distinct CDR3 sequences listed, roughly 15% were seen once; the top ten hold under 6%. Germline CDR1 and CDR2: MNHEY and SVGAGI. Between the trimmed V and J ends, which lost 3 bases and 4 bases, there was a span of 6 bases. The CDR3 consists of 13 residues. The receptor's source is a male patient between 5 and 17 years old who had a stem cell transplant for acute lymphoblastic leukemia, so the T cells may come from the graft donor. The material was PBMCs, mostly from graft donor cells, obtained 360 days after TCRalphabeta/CD19-depleted stem cell transplant. The chain employs TRBV6-5 and TRBJ2-2; no definite D call. The CDR3 nucleotides are TGTGCCAGCAGTTATATCAGCACCGGGGAGCTGTTTTTT. It yields the protein CASSYISTGELFF.